There are many counts of the clone carrying this T cell receptor beta chain. The antigen is not known. Relying on iRepertoire HTBI primers and Arm-PCR of CDR3 regions, the team built TCR beta libraries. From the multiplex PCR reads, TCRdb called clonotypes with MiXCR, one entry per CDR3 protein. The data show about 470,000 distinct CDR3 sequences, around 20% seen once. The data were obtained in a study of regulatory T cells in long-lasting Graves disease. Study-wide context: In persistent Graves' disease, antithyroid drugs had been taken for over 5 years and TSH receptor antibodies stayed positive.

V dropped 4 bases and J dropped 6 bases, with 22 bases sitting between them. This CDR3 contains 16 residues. Germline assignment: CDR1 SEHNR and CDR2 FQNEAQ (reference sequence). Regarding the study as a whole: Persistent disease preferred TRBV28, TRBJ1-2 and TRBJ2-5.

Time point indicated: persistent/refractory GD, antithyroid drugs over 5 years with positive TRAb. RNA isolated from PBMCs was used to make the TCR library. Sample: peripheral blood mononuclear cells (PBMCs), taken when the disease was refractory, from a patient treated with antithyroid drugs. V gene TRBV7-9 combines with J gene TRBJ2-7, with D tentatively TRBD1 (5 bases). This receptor was identified in a female donor with Graves disease. CDR3 in amino acids: CASSSDRRAAGLEQYF. CDR3 nucleotides: TGTGCCAGCAGCTCAGACCGTCGGGCGGCAGGGCTCGAGCAGTACTTC.